The clone carrying this T cell receptor (beta chain) was seen more than once but under ten times. Its antigen is unidentified. This sample stems from a study of shared clonotypes between healthy human individuals. Whole-study findings and limits: Relative to their counterparts shared across all four donors, non-shared clonotypes exhibited diminished generation probabilities.

The data were produced by immunoSEQ multiplex PCR, yet TCRdb's version contains in-frame clones alone and is incomplete. The data hold 1.5 million to 2.5 million clones, with over 85% observed a single time. Naive-designated CD8 cells lacked CD45RO, were positively enriched for CCR7, and omitted terminally differentiated effector memory CD45RA+ cells. The J segment lost 1 base and the V segment lost 5 bases, leaving 4 bases of the junction unmatched. CDR3 length equals 15 residues. Germline CDR1 reads SEHNR; CDR2 reads FQNEAQ (reference sequence). The V call is TRBV7-9, the J call TRBJ1-5; 8 bases agree with TRBD1. The sequence derives from a man between 18 and 35 years old in good health. The sample consisted of naive CD8+ T cells sorted from blood. CDR3 protein: CASSGGTGSNQPQHF. CDR3 in DNA: TGTGCCAGCAGCGGCGGGACAGGCAGCAATCAGCCCCAGCATTTT.